One T cell receptor delta chain is described in this entry. This clone is deemed large (0.1 to 1%). The target of this receptor is not known. No base qualities exist here, and no much larger clone lies one base off it. The sample is drawn from a study of Vγ9Vδ2 T cells in congenital toxoplasmosis (dated by TCRdb to the early 2020s). Background for the entire study: The diagnosis of congenital toxoplasmosis relied on IgG, IgM and IgA serology, Western blot and an in-house interferon-gamma release assay. Infant repertoires were sequenced at 2 months after birth and at 1 year of age. At 2 months, TCR sequencing included roughly five infected and 10 uninfected infants, while at 1 year the sequenced group was 3 infected and 4 uninfected infants. This study compared the CDR3 repertoires of the gamma and delta chains in sorted blood gammadelta T cells from congenitally T. gondii-infected infants versus uninfected infants. What the work shows at the level of the full study, not this receptor alone: Compared with uninfected infants, infected infants at 2 months appeared to have fewer N additions in their TRGV9 and TRDV2 CDR3s, and this was especially true for TRDV2-TRDJ1 sequences. Two months was the earliest age with enough suitable sample material for TCR repertoire analysis, so newborn repertoires were not sequenced. In 2-month-old infants, germline-encoded fetal-type TRDV2 CDR3 sequences seemed to be more common in infected than in uninfected infants, which suggests a footprint of in utero expansion. High prevalence of a public TRGV9 clonotype was observed in both infected and uninfected infants. At 1 year of age, repertoire differences between infected and uninfected infants were less clear than at 2 months.

Template-switch reverse transcription with SuperScript II was used to generate cDNA, with TRGC- and TRDC-specific primers combined in a single tube. The TRGC primer was designed to bind both the TRGC1 and TRGC2 constant genes. TRG and TRD amplification used the KAPA Real-Time Library Amplification Kit, with AMPure XP bead purification between steps. Index PCR with the Nextera XT Index Kit was used to attach the Illumina sequencing adapters. An Illumina MiSeq with the V2 300 kit was used to sequence the TRG and TRD amplicons, producing 150 bp paired-end reads. In the paper's pipeline: Read quality was checked with FastQC version 0.11.8 before further analysis. Reads were mapped to GenBank TRG or TRD reference genes, and MiXCR version 3.0.3 was used to assemble CDR3 sequences. MiXCR defaults were kept, except that TRDD gene segments were assembled using 3 rather than 5 consecutive nucleotides. VDJtools version 1.2.1 calculated N additions, CDR3 length, J segment length and clonotype sharing between samples. CDR3 sequences that were out of frame or contained stop codons were removed from the analysis. The overlap of infant repertoires with previously published Vgamma9Vdelta2 repertoires from fetal, cord blood and adult blood was compared. TCRdb reprocessed the public data with the CATT caller; entries with the same nucleotide sequence were combined afterwards. In this record, the V and J calls reflect TCRdb's handling and not the investigators' own analysis. The sample table holds around 1,000 delta-chain clones, of which 20% were seen once. Clones ranked in the top ten supply around 16% of the sample.

The same treatment, consisting of spiramycin and/or pyrimethamine plus sulfadiazine plus folinic acid, was given to mothers of infected and uninfected infants alike. All infants, both infected and uninfected, were delivered at term after more than 37 weeks of gestation. About 1.1 mL of blood was processed into PBMCs by Lymphoprep gradient centrifugation, then cryopreserved in liquid nitrogen and shipped to Belgium. After thawing, PBMCs were labeled with Zombie NIR viability dye and stained with CD3, TCR gammadelta, Vgamma9 and Vdelta2 antibodies. Sorting of CD3+ TCRgammadelta+ T cells was performed on a FACSAria III, reaching a mean purity of about 98%. The RNeasy Micro Kit was used to isolate RNA from roughly 9,900 sorted gammadelta T cells per sample. Each infant was born to a mother who had been enrolled with a primary T. gondii infection during pregnancy. Peripheral blood samples from the infants were taken at an outpatient microbiology and virology center in Pavia, Italy.

The CDR3 spans 22 residues, from the cysteine through the phenylalanine. Just CDR3 DNA is preserved here, 66 bases in frame from base 1. Based on the germline V gene, the CDR1 and CDR2 sequences are TSWWSYY and QGS. V and J are truncated by 2 bases and 0 bases respectively, leaving an intervening sequence of 31 bases. The sequence came from a child younger than 10 born to a mother with Toxoplasma gondii infection during pregnancy, either congenitally infected or uninfected (not recorded which). The material sequenced was gamma-delta T cells from blood. The rearrangement joined TRDV1 to TRDJ1; a weak D assignment points to TRDD3 (5 bases agree). The CDR3: CALGEGRILPHSRWGDTDKLIF. The nucleotide sequence reads TGTGCTCTTGGGGAAGGGAGGATCCTCCCACATTCTCGGTGGGGAGACACCGATAAACTCATCTTT.